The clone carrying this T cell receptor (beta chain) has just a few counts. Its specificity is unknown. The length of the CDR3 is 15 residues. From germline, CDR1 is MDHEN and CDR2 SYDVKM. The V and J ends lost 5 bases and 0 bases respectively, with 10 bases between them. The record originates from a study of beta chain features in type 1 diabetes. Sequencing targeted expressed TCRB transcripts, as all isolated RNA had been reverse transcribed. The table came from immunoSEQ multiplex PCR; TCRdb's copy has only in-frame clones and leaves some out. The sample lists 120,000 or so clones; 15% to 20% were seen once. Study-wide results and caveats: TCRB CDR3s were moderately but significantly shorter in Type 1 diabetes patients in all four CD4+ subsets.

The chain is built from TRBV28 and TRBJ2-2, with D maybe TRBD2 (6 bases). Sample: central memory CD4+ T cells from blood. The TCR was taken from a man aged 18 to 29 with type 1 diabetes. CDR3 DNA sequence: TGTGCCAGCAGTCTGGGGGGAGCGAACACCGGGGAGCTGTTTTTT. Protein: CASSLGGANTGELFF. The entire variable domain, with the rest obtained from reference TRBV28 and TRBJ2-2, is as follows: DVKVTQSSRYLVKRTGEKVFLECVQDMDHENMFWYRQDPGLGLRLIYFSYDVKMKEKGDIPEGYSVSREKKERFSLILESASTNQTSMYLCASSLGGANTGELFFGEGSRLTVL.